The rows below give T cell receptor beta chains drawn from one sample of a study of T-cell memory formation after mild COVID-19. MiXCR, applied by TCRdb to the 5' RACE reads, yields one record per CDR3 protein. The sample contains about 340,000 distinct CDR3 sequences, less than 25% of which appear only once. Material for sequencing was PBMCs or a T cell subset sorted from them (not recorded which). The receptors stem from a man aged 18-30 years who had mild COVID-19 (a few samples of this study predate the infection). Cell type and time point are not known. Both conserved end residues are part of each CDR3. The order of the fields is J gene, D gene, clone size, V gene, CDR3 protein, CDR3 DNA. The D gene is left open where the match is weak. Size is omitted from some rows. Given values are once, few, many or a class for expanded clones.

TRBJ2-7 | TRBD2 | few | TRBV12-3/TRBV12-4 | CASSLGLAGNYEQYF | TGTGCCAGCAGTTTGGGTCTAGCGGGTAACTACGAGCAGTACTTC
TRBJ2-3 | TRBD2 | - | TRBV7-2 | CASSRLAGGDTQYF | TGTGCCAGCAGCCGCCTAGCGGGGGGAGATACGCAGTATTTT
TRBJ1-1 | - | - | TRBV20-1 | CSGEQGMITNTEAFF | TGCAGTGGAGAACAGGGAATGATTACGAACACTGAAGCTTTCTTT
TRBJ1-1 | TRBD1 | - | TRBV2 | CASTEGQLNTEAFF | TGTGCCAGCACCGAGGGACAGCTGAACACTGAAGCTTTCTTT
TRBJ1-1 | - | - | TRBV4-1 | CASSQWTVGEAFF | TGCGCCAGCAGCCAATGGACGGTCGGTGAAGCTTTCTTT
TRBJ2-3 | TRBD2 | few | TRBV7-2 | CASSLVLRGGTDTQYF | TGTGCCAGCAGCTTAGTGCTGCGGGGGGGTACAGATACGCAGTATTTT
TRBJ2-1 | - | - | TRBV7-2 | CASSPRAIREQFF | TGTGCCAGCAGCCCTAGGGCGATTAGGGAGCAGTTCTTC
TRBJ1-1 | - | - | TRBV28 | CASSGSPGATEAFF | TGTGCCAGCAGCGGTTCTCCGGGAGCCACTGAAGCTTTCTTT
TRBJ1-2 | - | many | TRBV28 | CASSLAQNYGYTF | TGTGCCAGCAGCTTGGCACAAAACTATGGCTACACCTTC
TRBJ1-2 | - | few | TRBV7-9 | CASSFSRGGGYTF | TGTGCCAGCAGCTTTAGTAGGGGAGGCGGCTACACCTTC
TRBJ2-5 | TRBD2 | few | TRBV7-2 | CASSPIWIAGEETQYF | TGTGCCAGCAGCCCTATCTGGATAGCGGGGGAAGAGACCCAGTACTTC
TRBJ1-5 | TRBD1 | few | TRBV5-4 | CASSVGGGSQPQHF | TGTGCCAGCAGCGTTGGAGGGGGCAGTCAGCCCCAGCATTTT
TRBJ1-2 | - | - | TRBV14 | CASSQTVPYGYTF | TGTGCCAGCAGCCAAACAGTTCCCTATGGCTACACCTTC
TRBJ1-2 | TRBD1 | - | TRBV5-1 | CASSTGQGPGYTF | TGCGCCAGCAGCACTGGACAGGGTCCGGGCTACACCTTC
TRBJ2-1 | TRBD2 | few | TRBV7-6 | CASSSGTSGGDNEQFF | TGTGCCAGCAGCTCGGGTACTAGCGGGGGGGACAATGAGCAGTTCTTC
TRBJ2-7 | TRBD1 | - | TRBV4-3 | CASSPTWSRQGSSYEQYF | TGCGCCAGCAGCCCCACCTGGTCGAGACAGGGCTCCTCCTACGAGCAGTACTTC
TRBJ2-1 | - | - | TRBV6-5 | CASSYSGLTSYNEQFF | TGTGCCAGCAGTTACTCGGGCCTGACTAGCTACAATGAGCAGTTCTTC
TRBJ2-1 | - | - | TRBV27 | CASSHGDSAYNEQFF | TGTGCCAGCAGTCACGGAGACAGTGCATACAATGAGCAGTTCTTC
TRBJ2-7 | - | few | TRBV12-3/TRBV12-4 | CASSFGAEIYEQYF | TGTGCCAGCAGTTTTGGCGCCGAGATCTACGAGCAGTACTTC
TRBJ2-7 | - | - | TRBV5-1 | CASSLVQGYEQYF | TGCGCCAGCAGCTTGGTACAGGGATACGAGCAGTACTTC
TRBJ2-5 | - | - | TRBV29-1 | CSVEGNQETQYF | TGCAGCGTGGAGGGTAACCAAGAGACCCAGTACTTC
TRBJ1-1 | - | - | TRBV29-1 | CSGGIENTEAFF | TGCAGCGGGGGAATAGAGAACACTGAAGCTTTCTTT
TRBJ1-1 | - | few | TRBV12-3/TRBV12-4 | CASTLQQGGTEAFF | TGTGCCAGCACTTTACAACAGGGTGGCACTGAAGCTTTCTTT
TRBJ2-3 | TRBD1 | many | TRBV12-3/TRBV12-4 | CASSRGLTGGSSTDTQYF | TGTGCCAGCAGTCGCGGGCTGACAGGGGGCTCCTCCACAGATACGCAGTATTTT
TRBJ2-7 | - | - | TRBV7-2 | CASSRAPPEQYF | TGTGCCAGCAGTCGGGCCCCCCCCGAGCAGTACTTC
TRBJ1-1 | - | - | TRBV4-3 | CASSRDHAEAVNTEAFF | TGCGCCAGCAGCCGCGATCATGCCGAGGCGGTGAACACTGAAGCTTTCTTT
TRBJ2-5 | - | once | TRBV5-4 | CASSSGVGQETQYF | TGTGCCAGCAGCTCCGGGGTAGGGCAAGAGACCCAGTACTTC
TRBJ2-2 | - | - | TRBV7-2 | CASSLRQVAGEPFF | TGTGCCAGCAGCCTAAGACAGGTGGCCGGGGAGCCGTTTTTT
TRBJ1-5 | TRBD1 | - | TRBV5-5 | CASSRSTGTGQPQHF | TGTGCCAGCAGCAGGTCGACAGGGACGGGACAGCCCCAGCATTTT
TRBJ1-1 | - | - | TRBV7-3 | CASSPGSGTEAFF | TGTGCCAGCAGCCCCGGGAGTGGGACTGAAGCTTTCTTT
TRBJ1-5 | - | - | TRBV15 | CATSPTGDRGQPQHF | TGTGCCACCAGCCCAACGGGGGACCGAGGTCAGCCCCAGCATTTT
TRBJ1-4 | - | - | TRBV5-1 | CASSPDGGREEKLFF | TGCGCCAGCAGCCCGGATGGCGGGCGGGAGGAAAAACTGTTTTTT